Below are 29 T cell receptor beta chains sequenced from a single sample in a study of T-cell memory formation after mild COVID-19. Using its own MiXCR run on the 5' RACE reads, TCRdb lists one record per CDR3 protein. Among under 200,000 distinct CDR3 sequences listed, approximately 10% were seen once. Sequenced material: PBMCs or a T cell subset sorted from them (not recorded which). These receptors all stem from a young man who had mild COVID-19 (a few samples of this study predate the infection). Cell type and time point are not known.

This clonotype has ten or more counts. The rearrangement links TRBV20-1 to TRBJ2-3; D might be TRBD1 or TRBD2, each matching 7 bases. Trimming removed 6 bases from V and 5 bases from J, with 18 bases in between. CDR3 length: 14 residues. Looked up from germline, CDR1 is DFQATT and CDR2 is SNEGSKA (reference sequence). CDR3 region: CSANLGRGLDTQYF. For the CDR3, the DNA is TGCAGTGCCAACCTTGGGAGGGGGCTAGATACGCAGTATTTT.

J is TRBJ2-3 and V is TRBV7-1; TRBD1 agrees at 9 bases. TRBV7-1 is known as an ORF, though its function is uncertain. The CDR3 has 14 residues. J lost 8 bases, V lost 3 bases, and 6 bases had no gene match. CDR3 region: CASSSDRGGGTQYF. Here the CDR3 DNA reads TGTGCCAGCAGCTCCGACAGGGGGGGGGGTACGCAGTATTTT.

This clonotype has ten or more counts. The chain combines TRBV7-9 with TRBJ1-1; possibly TRBD1 for D (5 bases). V lost 8 bases to trimming and J lost 2 bases, with 15 bases between them. From germline, CDR1 is SEHNR and CDR2 FQNEAQ (reference sequence). This CDR3 is 14 amino acids long. In DNA form, the CDR3 reads TGTGCCAGCGGTTGGGGGTTCGTCAACACTGAAGCTTTCTTT. Residues: CASGWGFVNTEAFF.

This chain links TRBV20-1 with TRBJ1-5, with TRBD1 as a possible D gene (6 bases). This CDR3 is 15 amino acids long. V gave up 0 bases and J gave up 2 bases, with 11 bases separating them. Germline lookup yields CDR1 DFQATT and CDR2 SNEGSKA (reference sequence). CDR3 sequence reads: CSARDPGAGNQPQHF. CDR3 DNA: TGCAGTGCTAGAGACCCGGGGGCGGGCAATCAGCCCCAGCATTTT.

V usage is TRBV20-1 and J usage is TRBJ1-1; 12 nucleotides agree with TRBD1. Per the germline V gene, CDR1 is DFQATT and CDR2 is SNEGSKA (reference sequence). The length of the CDR3 is 13 residues. V lost 5 bases to trimming and J lost 11 bases; unmatched junction nucleotides: 9. The CDR3 coding sequence is TGCAGTGCTGGGGACAGGGGGCCTGGCACCGCTTTCTTT. This sequence encodes CSAGDRGPGTAFF.

In this sample, this clonotype turned up a few times. The chain recombines TRBV10-3 with TRBJ2-2, with a tentative D call TRBD1 (5 bases). V lost 7 bases and J lost 7, with 13 bases in between. The CDR3 spans 13 residues. Germline-derived CDR1 and CDR2 are ENHRY and SYGVKD. The CDR3 region has the DNA TGTGCCATCACCGAGACAGTTGGCGGGGAGCTGTTTTTT. Its translation: CAITETVGGELFF.

This clonotype has a handful of counts. The chain links TRBV6-5 to TRBJ2-3; 7 nucleotides agree with TRBD2. The V gene end was trimmed by 3 bases and the J gene end by 3 bases; junction bases not matched to a gene: 3. The CDR3 contains 14 residues. Germline CDR1 reads MNHEY; CDR2 reads SVGAGI. CDR3 in amino acids: CASSYRRGTDTQYF. CDR3 sequence (DNA): TGTGCCAGCAGTTATCGGCGGGGGACAGATACGCAGTATTTT.

The rearrangement links TRBV9 to TRBJ2-5; TRBD2 agrees at 7 bases. The germline CDR1 and CDR2 sequences are SGDLS and YYNGEE. The CDR3 length is 15 residues. The ends lost 0 bases at V and 7 bases at J; junction bases unmatched: 9. The CDR3: CASSVATSWSGTQYF. The CDR3 DNA is TGTGCCAGCAGCGTAGCGACTAGCTGGTCCGGGACCCAGTACTTC.

This clonotype was seen repeatedly, ten times or more. The chain links TRBV20-1 to TRBJ2-3; 8 bases line up with TRBD2. Germline V gives CDR1 DFQATT, CDR2 SNEGSKA (reference sequence). The CDR3 consists of 14 residues. The V and J ends lost 7 bases and 3 bases, in that order; junction bases with no gene match: 9. CDR3 nucleotide sequence: TGCAGTGTCGCACGGGGGGGTTGGACAGATACGCAGTATTTT. It encodes CSVARGGWTDTQYF.

There are a few counts of this clonotype. The V and J genes are TRBV5-1 and TRBJ2-7; D may match TRBD1 or TRBD2 (5 bases each). The V gene lost 0 bases and the J gene lost 4 bases, with 17 bases spanning the gap. Germline V gene lookup returns CDR1 SGHRS and CDR2 YFSETQ. The CDR3 runs 16 residues. CDR3 sequence: CASSLAGTVDGYEQYF. The CDR3 DNA reads TGCGCCAGCAGCTTGGCCGGGACGGTCGACGGGTACGAGCAGTACTTC. Combining the CDR3 with reference TRBV5-1 and TRBJ2-7 gives the whole variable domain KAGVTQTPRYLIKTRGQQVTLSCSPISGHRSVSWYQQTPGQGLQFLFEYFSETQRNKGNFPGRFSGRQFSNSRSEMNVSTLELGDSALYLCASSLAGTVDGYEQYFGPGTRLTVT.

The sample holds a few counts of this clonotype. The chain joins TRBV6-2 or TRBV6-3 to TRBJ2-7; 7 positions match TRBD1. The CDR3 has 14 amino acids. From germline, CDR1 is MNHEY and CDR2 SVGEGT. V lost 7 bases and J lost 1; bases outside the gene matches: 7. The CDR3 DNA sequence: TGTGCCAGCACCTCAGGGGGTCGGTCCTACGAGCAGTACTTC. Protein product: CASTSGGRSYEQYF.

The gene calls are TRBV7-9 and TRBJ2-5; D is tentatively TRBD1 or TRBD2 (5 bases each). The germline CDR1 and CDR2 sequences are SEHNR and FQNEAQ (reference sequence). The CDR3 is 15 amino acids. Deletions cut 8 bases from V and 7 bases from J, with 23 bases between. The CDR3 spells CASGVPGTSRGTQYF. The DNA for the CDR3 is TGTGCCAGCGGCGTTCCGGGAACATCGAGGGGGACCCAGTACTTC.

The chain combines TRBV5-5 with TRBJ2-5; 8 bases align to TRBD1. The CDR3 runs to 17 residues. V lost 3 bases to trimming and J lost 5 bases; unmatched junction nucleotides: 15. The germline gives CDR1 SGHKS, CDR2 YYEKEE (reference sequence). The CDR3 DNA follows: TGTGCCAGCAGCTCGACAGGGGTGAATAGGGGTTTTGAGACCCAGTACTTC. As protein: CASSSTGVNRGFETQYF.

This clonotype occurred a few times. This chain connects TRBV7-2 to TRBJ1-4; D ambiguous. In germline, CDR1 is SGHTA, CDR2 FQGNSA. The CDR3 is made up of 13 amino acids. The V end lost 5 bases, the J end lost 6 bases, and 10 bases lay between the germline ends. The CDR3 DNA is TGTGCCAGCAGCGAGCACCCCTATGAAAAACTGTTTTTT. It is translated as CASSEHPYEKLFF.

This clonotype was detected only a few times. The rearrangement links TRBV7-3 to TRBJ2-2; 8 bases match TRBD2. Germline assignment: CDR1 SGHTA and CDR2 FQGTGA. This CDR3 has 16 residues. After removal of 5 bases from V and 0 bases from J, the junction contained 5 bases not matched to a gene. CDR3 DNA: TGTGCCAGCAGCGCCCTAGCGGGTACGAACACCGGGGAGCTGTTTTTT. Translating gives CASSALAGTNTGELFF.

There are a few counts of this clonotype. V and J are TRBV28 and TRBJ2-3, with D unresolved. Germline CDR1 MDHEN, CDR2 SYDVKM. This CDR3 has 11 residues. With 5 bases removed from V and 5 bases from J, the gap between germline ends came to 5 bases. The DNA for the CDR3 is TGTGCCAGCAGTATAATAGATACGCAGTATTTT. Translating it yields CASSIIDTQYF.

This clonotype was recorded a few times. The V call is TRBV4-3, the J call TRBJ1-6, with 8 bases lining up with TRBD1. The CDR3 length is 15 residues. Germline V gives CDR1 LGHNA, CDR2 YSLEER. V shed 3 bases and J 6 bases; nucleotides not matched to a gene: 4. The CDR3: CASSQGTGGNSPLHF. In nucleotides, the CDR3 is TGCGCCAGCAGCCAGGGTACAGGGGGTAATTCACCCCTCCACTTT.

This clonotype occurred a few times. V and J are TRBV2 and TRBJ2-7; tentatively, D is TRBD2 (6 bases). V lost 6 bases and J lost 3, with 15 bases in between. Germline V gene data show CDR1 as SNHLY and CDR2 as FYNNEI. This CDR3 contains 14 residues. Here the CDR3 reads CASRRSQEGYEQYF. Written as DNA, the CDR3 is TGTGCCAGCAGAAGGTCCCAGGAGGGCTACGAGCAGTACTTC.

V gene TRBV5-1 combines with J gene TRBJ1-3; D gene unclear. CDR1 and CDR2 from the germline V gene are SGHRS and YFSETQ. V was shortened by 1 base and J by 0 bases, with 14 bases between the two germline ends. The CDR3 spans 17 residues. The DNA of the CDR3 is TGCGCCAGCAGCTTGTCACCCCTCGGTGTCTCTGGAAACACCATATATTTT. It is translated as CASSLSPLGVSGNTIYF.

V and J are TRBV5-1 and TRBJ1-2; D unclear. This CDR3 has 14 residues. Germline V CDR1 and CDR2: SGHRS, YFSETQ. V dropped 0 bases and J dropped 3 bases, with 9 bases sitting between them. CDR3 sequence reads: CASSLANTYYGYTF. CDR3 DNA sequence: TGCGCCAGCAGCTTGGCCAACACATACTATGGCTACACCTTC.

This clonotype came up many times. The chain is built from TRBV7-2 and TRBJ1-2, with 8 bases aligning to TRBD1. CDR1 is SGHTA and CDR2 is FQGNSA in the germline V gene. J lost 3 bases, V lost 5 bases, and 8 bases had no gene match. CDR3 length equals 15 residues. The CDR3, as DNA: TGTGCCAGCAGCCCCGGACAGGGCCTCGACTATGGCTACACCTTC. It translates to CASSPGQGLDYGYTF.

The chain has TRBV6-5 and TRBJ2-7; tentative D call: TRBD1 (6 bases). Trimming removed 2 bases at V and 6 bases at J, with 17 bases between. CDR1 is MNHEY and CDR2 is SVGAGI in the germline V gene. The CDR3 runs 15 residues. The CDR3 nucleotides read TGTGCCAGCAGTTACCAGGCAGGGGTTCACCCCGAGCAGTACTTC. It codes for CASSYQAGVHPEQYF.

This clonotype showed up just a few times. V is TRBV9 and J is TRBJ2-7; TRBD2 agrees at 7 bases. CDR1 SGDLS and CDR2 YYNGEE come from the germline V gene. Losses at the gene ends were 2 bases for V and 3 bases for J; bases not matched to a gene: 2. The length of the CDR3 is 13 residues. DNA for the CDR3: TGTGCCAGCAGCGTCGGGGGGTTCTACGAGCAGTACTTC. Translation: CASSVGGFYEQYF. Filled out from reference TRBV9 and TRBJ2-7, the complete variable domain reads DSGVTQTPKHLITATGQRVTLRCSPRSGDLSVYWYQQSLDQGLQFLIQYYNGEERAKGNILERFSAQQFPDLHSELNLSSLELGDSALYFCASSVGGFYEQYFGPGTRLTVT.

This clonotype was counted between two and nine times. J is TRBJ2-1 and V is TRBV4-2; D ambiguous. V lost 4 bases to trimming and J lost 9 bases, with 7 bases between them. This CDR3 spans 11 amino acids. Germline V gene data show CDR1 as LGHNA and CDR2 as YNFKEQ. CDR3 residues: CASSLYGEQFF. In DNA form, the CDR3 reads TGTGCCAGCAGCCTGTACGGTGAGCAGTTCTTC.

A few counts support this clonotype. The chain links TRBV4-1 to TRBJ1-2; D might be TRBD1 (6 bases). V was shortened by 4 bases and J by 8 bases, with 23 bases between the two germline ends. The CDR3 is 16 residues long. In germline, CDR1 is MGHRA, CDR2 YSYEKL. The CDR3 is CASSPEGPRGVEGYTF. CDR3 DNA sequence: TGCGCCAGCAGCCCCGAGGGACCCAGGGGAGTTGAAGGCTACACCTTC.

There are a few counts of this clonotype. This chain connects TRBV12-3 or TRBV12-4 to TRBJ2-3, with D unclear. The V end was cut by 5 bases, the J end by 7 bases, with 10 bases between. The CDR3 covers 12 residues. This CDR3 reads CASSTGLNTQYF. DNA for the CDR3: TGTGCCAGCAGTACCGGGCTGAATACGCAGTATTTT.

There are a few counts of this clonotype. The chain joins TRBV6-6 to TRBJ1-1; TRBD1 agrees at 9 bases. Per the germline V gene, CDR1 is MNHNY and CDR2 is SVGAGI (reference sequence). This CDR3 has 15 residues. The junction had 2 bases not matched to a gene; V was cut back by 2 bases and J by 1 base. CDR3 DNA: TGTGCCAGCAGTTACATGACAGGGGGGAACACTGAAGCTTTCTTT. It codes for CASSYMTGGNTEAFF.

Ten or more counts support this clonotype. The rearrangement joins TRBV3-1 to TRBJ2-5; TRBD1 matches at 7 bases. Unmatched junction bases numbered 6, after V lost 0 bases and J lost 2 bases. The length of the CDR3 is 16 residues. Germline CDR1 reads LGHDT; CDR2 reads YNNKEL (reference sequence). The DNA for the CDR3 is TGTGCCAGCAGCCAAGACCGACAGGGCGGGCAAGAGACCCAGTACTTC. Translating it yields CASSQDRQGGQETQYF.

V is TRBV19 and J is TRBJ2-3; the D gene is possibly TRBD1 (6 bases). The CDR3 length is 14 residues. V lost 3 bases and J 2 bases, leaving 9 bases between the germline ends. Germline V gene data show CDR1 as LNHDA and CDR2 as SQIVND (reference sequence). CDR3 bases: TGTGCCAGTAGTATTGGACAGTTCACAGATACGCAGTATTTT. It translates to CASSIGQFTDTQYF.